The present entry profiles one TCR beta chain with its context. The antigen is unknown. The record originates from a study of cytomegalovirus exposure and HLA in healthy donors. The study's findings and limits: Later analysis showed TCR association rates varying by HLA locus, highest for DRB1 and lowest for HLA-C. Excluded: some indistinguishable V segments such as TRBV6-2 and TRBV6-3.

CDR1 and CDR2 (germline): LNHNV, YYDKDF (reference sequence). The V end lost 4 bases, the J end lost 3 bases, and 28 bases lay between the germline ends. This CDR3 contains 19 residues. Healthy donors of bone marrow made up the group. Amplification used 60 Vbeta primers and 13 Jbeta primers. Sequencing used immunoSEQ multiplex PCR; TCRdb keeps in-frame clones, though not all of them. The sample shows roughly 120,000 clones, about 63% of them seen only once. The sample taken for sequencing was PBMCs. This TCR derives from a man under 40 in good health and CMV-seropositive. This chain links TRBV15 with TRBJ2-7; D may be TRBD1 (6 bases). The CDR3 DNA reads as TGTGCCACCAGCACATTGAATGGGAAAGGGGGAACGAACTTCTACGAGCAGTACTTC. The encoded protein is CATSTLNGKGGTNFYEQYF.